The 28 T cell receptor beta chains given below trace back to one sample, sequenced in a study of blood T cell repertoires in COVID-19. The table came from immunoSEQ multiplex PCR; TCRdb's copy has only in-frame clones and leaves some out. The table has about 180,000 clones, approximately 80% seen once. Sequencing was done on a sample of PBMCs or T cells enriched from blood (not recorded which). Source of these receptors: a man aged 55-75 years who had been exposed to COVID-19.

CDR3 sequence reads: CASSPREQNKNIQYF. The CDR3 DNA follows: TGTGCCAGCTCACCCAGGGAACAAAACAAAAACATTCAGTACTTC. This chain links TRBV18 with TRBJ2-4; TRBD1 might be the D (5 bases). Per germline, CDR1 KGHSH and CDR2 LQKENI. This CDR3 comprises 15 residues. Trimming removed 3 bases at V and 3 bases at J, with 12 bases between.

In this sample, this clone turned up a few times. The CDR3 DNA sequence: TGTGCCAGCAGTTACGCAGAGGGGGACGCCTACGAGCAGTACTTC. Translation gives CASSYAEGDAYEQYF. The chain is built from TRBV6-5 and TRBJ2-7; D perhaps matches TRBD1 (6 bases). With 2 bases removed from V and 2 bases from J, the gap between germline ends came to 13 bases. CDR3 size: 15 residues. CDR1 is MNHEY, CDR2 SVGAGI, per germline.

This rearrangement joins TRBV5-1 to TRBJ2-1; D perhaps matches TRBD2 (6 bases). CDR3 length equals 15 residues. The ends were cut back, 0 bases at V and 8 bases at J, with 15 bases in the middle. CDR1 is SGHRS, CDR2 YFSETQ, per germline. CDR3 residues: CASSLDPGVYDEQFF. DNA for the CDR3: TGCGCCAGCAGCTTGGACCCGGGGGTTTACGATGAGCAGTTCTTC. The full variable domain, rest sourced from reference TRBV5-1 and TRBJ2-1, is KAGVTQTPRYLIKTRGQQVTLSCSPISGHRSVSWYQQTPGQGLQFLFEYFSETQRNKGNFPGRFSGRQFSNSRSEMNVSTLELGDSALYLCASSLDPGVYDEQFFGPGTRLTVL.

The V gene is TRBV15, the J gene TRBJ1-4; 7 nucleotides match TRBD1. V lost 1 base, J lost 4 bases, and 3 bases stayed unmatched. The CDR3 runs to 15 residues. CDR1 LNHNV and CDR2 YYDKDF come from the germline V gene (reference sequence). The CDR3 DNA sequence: TGTGCCACCAGCAGAGTGGGACAGCTTAATGAAAAACTGTTTTTT. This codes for CATSRVGQLNEKLFF. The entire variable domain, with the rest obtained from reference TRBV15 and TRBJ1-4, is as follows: DAMVIQNPRYQVTQFGKPVTLSCSQTLNHNVMYWYQQKSSQAPKLLFHYYDKDFNNEADTPDNFQSRRPNTSFCFLDIRSPGLGDTAMYLCATSRVGQLNEKLFFGSGTQLSVL.

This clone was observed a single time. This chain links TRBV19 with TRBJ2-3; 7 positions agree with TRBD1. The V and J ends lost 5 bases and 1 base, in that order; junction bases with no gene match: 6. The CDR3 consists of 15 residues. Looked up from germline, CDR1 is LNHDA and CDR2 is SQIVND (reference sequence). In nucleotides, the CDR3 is TGTGCCAGTAGTGCGACAGGGTGGGGCACAGATACGCAGTATTTT. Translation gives CASSATGWGTDTQYF. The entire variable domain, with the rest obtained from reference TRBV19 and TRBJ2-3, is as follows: DGGITQSPKYLFRKEGQNVTLSCEQNLNHDAMYWYRQDPGQGLRLIYYSQIVNDFQKGDIAEGYSVSREKKESFPLTVTSAQKNPTAFYLCASSATGWGTDTQYFGPGTRLTVL.

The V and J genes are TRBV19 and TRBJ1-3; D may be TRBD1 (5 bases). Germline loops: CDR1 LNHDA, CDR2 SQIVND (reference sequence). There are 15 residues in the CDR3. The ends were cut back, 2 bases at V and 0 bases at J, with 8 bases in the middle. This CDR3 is CASSIMTDSGNTIYF. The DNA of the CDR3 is TGTGCCAGTAGTATAATGACAGACTCTGGAAACACCATATATTTT.

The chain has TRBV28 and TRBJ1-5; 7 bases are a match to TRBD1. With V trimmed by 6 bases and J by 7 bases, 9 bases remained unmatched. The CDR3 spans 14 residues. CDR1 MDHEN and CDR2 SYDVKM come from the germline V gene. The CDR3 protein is CASSPGQRGQPQHF. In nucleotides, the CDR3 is TGTGCCAGCAGCCCGGGACAGCGAGGGCAGCCCCAGCATTTT.

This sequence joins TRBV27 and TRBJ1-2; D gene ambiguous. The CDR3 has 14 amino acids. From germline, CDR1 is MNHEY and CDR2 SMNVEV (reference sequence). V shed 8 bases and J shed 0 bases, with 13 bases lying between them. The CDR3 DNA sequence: TGTGCCAGCGCCTCCTTCGGGACTAACTATGGCTACACCTTC. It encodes CASASFGTNYGYTF.

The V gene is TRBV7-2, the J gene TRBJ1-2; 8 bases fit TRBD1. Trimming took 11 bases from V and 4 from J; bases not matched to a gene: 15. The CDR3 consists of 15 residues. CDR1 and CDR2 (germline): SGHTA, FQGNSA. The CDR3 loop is CADRQGASSFYGYTF. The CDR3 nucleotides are TGTGCCGACAGGCAGGGGGCGTCTAGTTTCTATGGCTACACCTTC.

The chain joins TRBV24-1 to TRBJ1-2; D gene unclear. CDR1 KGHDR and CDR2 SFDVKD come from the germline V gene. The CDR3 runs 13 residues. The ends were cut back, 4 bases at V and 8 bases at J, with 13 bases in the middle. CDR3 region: CATSDPNRDGYTF. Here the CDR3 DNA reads TGTGCCACCAGTGACCCAAACAGAGACGGCTACACCTTC.

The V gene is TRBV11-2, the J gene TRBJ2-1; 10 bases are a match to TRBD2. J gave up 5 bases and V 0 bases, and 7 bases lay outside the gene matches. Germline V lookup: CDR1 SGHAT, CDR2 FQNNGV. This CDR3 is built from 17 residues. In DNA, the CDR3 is TGTGCCAGCAGCTTAGATTCTGCTAGCGGGGGCCACAATGAGCAGTTCTTC. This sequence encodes CASSLDSASGGHNEQFF.

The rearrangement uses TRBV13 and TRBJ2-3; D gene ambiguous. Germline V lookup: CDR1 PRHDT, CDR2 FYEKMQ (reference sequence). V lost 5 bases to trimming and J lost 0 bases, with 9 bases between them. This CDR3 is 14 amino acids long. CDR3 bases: TGTGCCAGCAGCGAGCTCACGAGCACAGATACGCAGTATTTT. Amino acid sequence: CASSELTSTDTQYF.

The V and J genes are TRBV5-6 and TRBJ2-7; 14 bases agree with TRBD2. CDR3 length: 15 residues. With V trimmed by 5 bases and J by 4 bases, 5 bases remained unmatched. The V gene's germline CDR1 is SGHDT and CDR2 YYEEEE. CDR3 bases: TGTGCCAGCAGTAAAGGGACTAGCGGGAGTTACGAGCAGTACTTC. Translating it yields CASSKGTSGSYEQYF.

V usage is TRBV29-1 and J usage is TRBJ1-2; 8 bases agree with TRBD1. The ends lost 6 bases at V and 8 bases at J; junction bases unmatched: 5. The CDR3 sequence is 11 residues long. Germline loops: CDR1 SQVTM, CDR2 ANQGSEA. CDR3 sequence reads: CSVLTGVGYTF. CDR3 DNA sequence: TGCAGCGTCCTGACAGGGGTCGGCTACACCTTC.

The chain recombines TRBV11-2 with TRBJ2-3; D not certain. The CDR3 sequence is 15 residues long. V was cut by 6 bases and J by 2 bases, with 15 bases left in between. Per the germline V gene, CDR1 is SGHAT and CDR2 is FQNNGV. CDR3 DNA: TGTGCCAGCAGGCGAGTGGGCAGCAACACAGATACGCAGTATTTT. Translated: CASRRVGSNTDTQYF.

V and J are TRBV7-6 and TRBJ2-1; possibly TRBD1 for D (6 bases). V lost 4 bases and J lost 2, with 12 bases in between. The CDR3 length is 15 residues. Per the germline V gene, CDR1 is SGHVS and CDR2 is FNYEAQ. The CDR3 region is CASSSTGIPYNEQFF. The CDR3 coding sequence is TGTGCCAGCAGCTCTACAGGGATACCCTACAATGAGCAGTTCTTC.

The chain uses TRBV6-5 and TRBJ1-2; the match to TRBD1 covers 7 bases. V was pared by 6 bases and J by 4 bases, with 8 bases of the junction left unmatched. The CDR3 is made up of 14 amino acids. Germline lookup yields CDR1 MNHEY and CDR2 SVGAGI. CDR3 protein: CASRRGPDTYGYTF. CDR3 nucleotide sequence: TGTGCCAGCAGAAGGGGGCCTGACACCTATGGCTACACCTTC.

CDR3 coding DNA: TGCGCCAGCAGCTCGGGAGAGACCACCGGGGAGCTGTTTTTT. It yields the protein CASSSGETTGELFF. J is TRBJ2-2 and V is TRBV5-1; TRBD2 is a possible D gene (6 bases). This CDR3 has 14 amino acids. The germline V and J ends were trimmed by 3 bases and 4 bases, with 10 bases remaining between them. Germline V gene sequence: CDR1 SGHRS, CDR2 YFSETQ.

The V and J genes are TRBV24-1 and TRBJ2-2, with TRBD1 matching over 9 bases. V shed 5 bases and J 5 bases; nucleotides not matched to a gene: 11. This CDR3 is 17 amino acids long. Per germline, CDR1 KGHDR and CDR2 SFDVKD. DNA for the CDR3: TGTGCCACCAGTGCTCAAACAGGGGGCGTACGTACCGGGGAGCTGTTTTTT. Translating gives CATSAQTGGVRTGELFF.

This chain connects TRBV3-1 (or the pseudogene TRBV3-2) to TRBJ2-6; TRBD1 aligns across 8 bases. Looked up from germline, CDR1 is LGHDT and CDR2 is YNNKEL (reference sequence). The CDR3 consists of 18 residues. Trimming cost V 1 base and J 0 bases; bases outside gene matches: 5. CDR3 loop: CASSQGGQAFSGANVLTF. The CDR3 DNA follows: TGTGCCAGCAGCCAAGGGGGACAGGCCTTCTCTGGGGCCAACGTCCTGACTTTC.

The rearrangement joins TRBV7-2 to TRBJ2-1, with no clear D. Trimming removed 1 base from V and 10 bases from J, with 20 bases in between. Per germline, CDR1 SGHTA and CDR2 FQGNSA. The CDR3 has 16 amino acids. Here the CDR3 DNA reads TGTGCCAGCAGCTTAGTTGTGAGACTCCGAGGCGGAGAGCAGTTCTTC. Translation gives CASSLVVRLRGGEQFF.

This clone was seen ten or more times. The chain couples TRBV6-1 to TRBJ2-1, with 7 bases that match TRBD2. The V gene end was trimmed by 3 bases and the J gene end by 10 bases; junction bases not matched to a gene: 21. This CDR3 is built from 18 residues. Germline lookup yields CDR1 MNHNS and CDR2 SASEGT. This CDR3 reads CASSERTRTIFEAHEQFF. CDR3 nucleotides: TGTGCCAGCAGTGAGAGGACTAGGACCATTTTCGAGGCTCACGAGCAGTTCTTC.

The CDR3 loop reads CASSPRDGSSYEQYF. For the CDR3, the DNA is TGTGCCAGCAGCCCCCGGGACGGGAGCTCCTACGAGCAGTACTTC. This sequence joins TRBV7-8 and TRBJ2-7; D is perhaps TRBD2 (6 bases). This CDR3 is 15 amino acids long. From germline, CDR1 is SGHVS and CDR2 FQNEAQ. V lost 5 bases and J 0 bases, leaving 14 bases between the germline ends.

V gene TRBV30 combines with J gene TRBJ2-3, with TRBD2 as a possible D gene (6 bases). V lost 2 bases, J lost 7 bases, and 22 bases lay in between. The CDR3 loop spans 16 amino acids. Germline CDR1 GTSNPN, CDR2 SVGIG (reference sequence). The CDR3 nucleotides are TGTGCCTGGAGTCCCATTGGCGGGGCCCTCGGGAATACGCAGTATTTT. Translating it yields CAWSPIGGALGNTQYF.

CDR3 nucleotides: TGTGCCAGCAGCTTCAACCCACCAGGGCTTTACGAGCAGTACTTC. The encoded protein is CASSFNPPGLYEQYF. V usage is TRBV7-8 and J usage is TRBJ2-7; D is perhaps TRBD1 (5 bases). This CDR3 contains 15 residues. The ends were cut back, 3 bases at V and 4 bases at J, with 16 bases in the middle. The germline V gene encodes CDR1 SGHVS and CDR2 FQNEAQ.

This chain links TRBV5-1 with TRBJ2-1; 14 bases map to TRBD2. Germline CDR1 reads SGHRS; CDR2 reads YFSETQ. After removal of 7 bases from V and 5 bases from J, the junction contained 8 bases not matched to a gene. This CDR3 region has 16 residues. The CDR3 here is CASAWGLAGADNEQFF. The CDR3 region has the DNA TGCGCCAGCGCTTGGGGACTAGCGGGAGCGGACAATGAGCAGTTCTTC.

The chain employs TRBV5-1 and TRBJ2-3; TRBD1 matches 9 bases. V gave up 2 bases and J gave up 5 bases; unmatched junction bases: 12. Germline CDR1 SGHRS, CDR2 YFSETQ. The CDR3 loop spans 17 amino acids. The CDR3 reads CASSLTFTGGLRDTQYF. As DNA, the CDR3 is TGCGCCAGCAGCTTAACCTTCACAGGGGGCTTGAGAGATACGCAGTATTTT.

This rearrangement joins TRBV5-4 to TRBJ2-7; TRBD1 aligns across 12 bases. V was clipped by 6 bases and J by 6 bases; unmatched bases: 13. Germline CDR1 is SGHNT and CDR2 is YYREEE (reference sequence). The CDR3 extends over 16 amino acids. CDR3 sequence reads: CASKAEAGTGGLEQYF. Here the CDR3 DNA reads TGTGCCAGCAAGGCAGAAGCCGGGACAGGGGGCCTCGAGCAGTACTTC.